The entry below gives a single TCR beta chain sequence along with its context. Clones were read by immunoSEQ multiplex PCR, and TCRdb kept only the in-frame ones, dropping some. Of around 180,000 clones in the sample, 79% were seen once. This sample was taken from a study of blood T cell repertoires in COVID-19. Germline lookup yields CDR1 MNHEY and CDR2 SMNVEV (reference sequence). Trimming removed 5 bases at V and 6 bases at J, with 17 bases between. The CDR3 covers 14 residues. Sample: peripheral blood. The chain recombines TRBV27 with TRBJ2-7; a weak D match, TRBD2 (7 bases). The TCR was taken from a man aged 60 to 75 with active or convalescent COVID-19. The CDR3 nucleotides read TGTGCCAGCAGTCCGGGGGGCCCCCGGGGCGAGCAGTACTTC. Protein sequence: CASSPGGPRGEQYF.